Below are 19 T cell receptor beta chains sequenced from a single sample in a study of blood T cell repertoires in COVID-19. Produced via immunoSEQ multiplex PCR; TCRdb's table is partial and in-frame only. The top ten hold roughly 6.7% of the sample, which has about 300,000 clones, roughly 90% seen once. Source material: peripheral blood. The receptors were sampled from a man aged 18 to 30 who had recovered from COVID-19.

Turning to this clone: A much more abundant neighbour one base away suggests this may be a read error. The sample has other DNA sequences that encode this CDR3 too. The chain uses TRBV2 and TRBJ2-7; a weak D match, TRBD1 (5 bases). Germline CDR1 is SNHLY and CDR2 is FYNNEI. The CDR3 is 12 amino acids. V was shortened by 3 bases and J by 4 bases, with 7 bases between the two germline ends. In DNA form, the CDR3 reads TGTGCCAGCAGTGAGCAGGGTTACGAGCAGTACTTC. Translating it yields CASSEQGYEQYF.

The chain links TRBV29-1 to TRBJ2-5, with 13 bases fitting TRBD2. This CDR3 comprises 16 residues. The junction had 13 bases not matched to a gene; V was cut back by 7 bases and J by 5 bases. Germline V gene data show CDR1 as SQVTM and CDR2 as ANQGSEA. CDR3 in DNA: TGCAGCGCCGCAGGACTAGCGGGAGAGGTGCGGGAGACCCAGTACTTC. Its protein product is CSAAGLAGEVRETQYF.

V gene TRBV27 combines with J gene TRBJ2-3; unclear D gene. This CDR3 is 18 amino acids long. Trimming removed 5 bases from V and 1 base from J, with 22 bases in between. From germline, CDR1 is MNHEY and CDR2 SMNVEV (reference sequence). The CDR3 DNA sequence: TGTGCCAGCAGTCACTCCACCCCACCCGTGCGCCGCACAGATACGCAGTATTTT. It translates to CASSHSTPPVRRTDTQYF.

CDR3 sequence: CASSQDFGGETTDTQYF. The DNA for the CDR3 is TGTGCCAGCAGCCAAGATTTCGGGGGGGAGACCACAGATACGCAGTATTTT. V is TRBV4-2 and J is TRBJ2-3; TRBD2 aligns across 8 bases. Germline values: CDR1 LGHNA, CDR2 YNFKEQ. The V segment lost 0 bases and the J segment 2 bases; nucleotides outside the gene matches: 7. This CDR3 comprises 17 residues.

The chain has TRBV4-3 and TRBJ2-7; D possibly corresponds to TRBD2 (6 bases). The germline V gene encodes CDR1 LGHNA and CDR2 YSLEER. The CDR3 covers 17 residues. V lost 0 bases and J 1 base, leaving 16 bases between the germline ends. As DNA, the CDR3 is TGCGCCAGCAGCCAAGATAGCGGTGGTGACAGATCCTACGAGCAGTACTTC. Translating it yields CASSQDSGGDRSYEQYF.

The V gene is TRBV27, the J gene TRBJ2-7; TRBD2 aligns across 10 bases. The CDR3 sequence is 15 residues long. The germline CDR1 and CDR2 sequences are MNHEY and SMNVEV (reference sequence). The V and J ends lost 6 bases and 4 bases, in that order; junction bases with no gene match: 9. The CDR3 region is CASSQSGGVGYEQYF. CDR3 DNA: TGTGCCAGCAGCCAAAGCGGGGGGGTGGGGTACGAGCAGTACTTC.

This clone occurred once. This chain connects TRBV4-1 to TRBJ2-7; possible D gene TRBD2, 6 bases. Germline assignment: CDR1 MGHRA and CDR2 YSYEKL. This CDR3 has 15 residues. The ends were cut back, 0 bases at V and 6 bases at J, with 15 bases in the middle. CDR3 loop: CASSQDWRDSAEQYF. The DNA for the CDR3 is TGCGCCAGCAGCCAAGATTGGCGGGACTCCGCCGAGCAGTACTTC.

V gene TRBV5-1 combines with J gene TRBJ2-5; 11 nucleotides align to TRBD2. The ends lost 4 bases at V and 5 bases at J; junction bases unmatched: 7. Germline CDR1 is SGHRS and CDR2 is YFSETQ. CDR3 length: 15 amino acids. The CDR3 region is CASSRSGGASETQYF. The CDR3 region has the DNA TGCGCCAGCAGCCGTAGCGGGGGGGCCTCGGAGACCCAGTACTTC.

The rearrangement uses TRBV29-1 and TRBJ2-1, with 10 bases that match TRBD2. The germline CDR1 and CDR2 sequences are SQVTM and ANQGSEA. The junction had 6 bases not matched to a gene; V was cut back by 3 bases and J by 7 bases. This CDR3 region has 14 residues. This CDR3 is CSVDLAGVGNEQFF. The CDR3 region has the DNA TGCAGCGTTGACCTAGCGGGGGTCGGGAATGAGCAGTTCTTC.

The rearrangement links TRBV5-1 to TRBJ1-2, with 7 bases matching TRBD1. The CDR3 runs to 14 residues. Germline trimming cut 0 bases from V and 7 bases from J; bases unmatched to any gene: 6. CDR1 is SGHRS, CDR2 YFSETQ, per germline. This CDR3 reads CASSLGRTGLGYTF. The DNA for the CDR3 is TGCGCCAGCAGCTTGGGGCGGACAGGCCTTGGCTACACCTTC.

This clone appeared a few times. This chain uses TRBV6-5 with TRBJ2-7; 7 bases agree with TRBD1. This CDR3 spans 15 amino acids. Germline V lookup: CDR1 MNHEY, CDR2 SVGAGI. V shed 2 bases and J 5 bases; nucleotides not matched to a gene: 9. This CDR3 is CASSYTGTDLNEQYF. The CDR3 nucleotides are TGTGCCAGCAGTTACACCGGGACAGACCTGAACGAGCAGTACTTC.

CDR3 sequence reads: CASSRNRGLRKNQPQHF. The DNA for the CDR3 is TGTGCCAGTAGCCGTAACAGGGGGCTACGGAAAAATCAGCCCCAGCATTTT. J is TRBJ1-5 and V is TRBV19, with 9 bases identical to TRBD1. Germline lookup yields CDR1 LNHDA and CDR2 SQIVND (reference sequence). V lost 6 bases and J lost 4; bases outside the gene matches: 13. The CDR3 has 17 amino acids.

This clone came up a few times. This sequence joins TRBV10-3 and TRBJ1-5, with D unclear. Trimming left V 11 bases short and J 0 bases short, with 11 bases between. The CDR3 covers 13 residues. CDR1 and CDR2 from the germline V gene are ENHRY and SYGVKD. For the CDR3, the DNA is TGTGCCTCGAACAGTTATAGCAATCAGCCCCAGCATTTT. Its protein is CASNSYSNQPQHF.

This rearrangement joins TRBV2 to TRBJ2-5, with 8 bases fitting TRBD2. In germline, CDR1 is SNHLY, CDR2 FYNNEI. V shed 4 bases and J 1 base; nucleotides not matched to a gene: 11. The CDR3 has 17 residues. CDR3 protein: CASSGRLGLAGQETQYF. The CDR3 DNA is TGTGCCAGCAGTGGAAGGTTGGGGCTAGCGGGCCAAGAGACCCAGTACTTC.

The chain couples TRBV19 to TRBJ2-1, with 8 nucleotides matching TRBD1. CDR1 LNHDA and CDR2 SQIVND come from the germline V gene (reference sequence). V lost 1 base, J lost 4 bases, and 6 bases stayed unmatched. The CDR3 length is 16 residues. The chain's CDR3 is CASSIGGRGLYNEQFF. The CDR3 DNA reads TGTGCCAGTAGTATAGGTGGCAGGGGGCTTTACAATGAGCAGTTCTTC.

The chain has TRBV12-3 or TRBV12-4 and TRBJ1-1, with D unclear. CDR3 size: 12 residues. The V end was cut by 6 bases, the J end by 1 base, with 6 bases between. DNA of the CDR3: TGTGCCAGCAGGCCGGGGAACACTGAAGCTTTCTTT. Translation: CASRPGNTEAFF.

The chain is built from TRBV7-9 and TRBJ2-6; D is uncertain. CDR3 length: 16 residues. Germline CDR1 and CDR2: SEHNR and FQNEAQ (reference sequence). Deletions cut 0 bases from V and 0 bases from J, with 6 bases between. CDR3 bases: TGTGCCAGCAGCTTAGCCCGGAGCTCTGGGGCCAACGTCCTGACTTTC. As protein: CASSLARSSGANVLTF.

The chain has TRBV19 and TRBJ1-5, with 7 nucleotides matching TRBD1. CDR1 is LNHDA, CDR2 SQIVND, per germline (reference sequence). V was clipped by 0 bases and J by 6 bases; unmatched bases: 2. CDR3 length: 14 residues. The CDR3 DNA is TGTGCCAGTAGTATAGAACAGGGGTTTCAGCCCCAGCATTTT. Amino acid sequence: CASSIEQGFQPQHF. Complete variable domain (other parts from reference TRBV19 and TRBJ1-5): DGGITQSPKYLFRKEGQNVTLSCEQNLNHDAMYWYRQDPGQGLRLIYYSQIVNDFQKGDIAEGYSVSREKKESFPLTVTSAQKNPTAFYLCASSIEQGFQPQHFGDGTRLSIL.

The chain couples TRBV24-1 to TRBJ2-3, with D hard to call. The CDR3 covers 15 residues. Germline CDR1 and CDR2: KGHDR and SFDVKD. Trimming stripped 4 bases from V and 2 bases from J, with 12 bases between. In DNA form, the CDR3 reads TGTGCCACCAGTGACCCGACTTCTCCCACAGATACGCAGTATTTT. Its translation: CATSDPTSPTDTQYF.